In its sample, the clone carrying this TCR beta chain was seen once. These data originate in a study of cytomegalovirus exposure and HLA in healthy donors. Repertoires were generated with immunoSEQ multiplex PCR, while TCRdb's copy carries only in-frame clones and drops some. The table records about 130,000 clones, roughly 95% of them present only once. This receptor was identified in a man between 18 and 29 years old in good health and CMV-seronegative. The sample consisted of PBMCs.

Here the CDR3 DNA reads TGTGCCAGCACGCTAGGGAGCTGGAGGGGCTCATTGGCCAAAAACATTCAGTACTTC. It specifies CASTLGSWRGSLAKNIQYF. The chain carries TRBV28 and TRBJ2-4, with D possibly TRBD2 on 6 matching bases. The CDR3 loop spans 19 amino acids. Germline V gives CDR1 MDHEN, CDR2 SYDVKM. V gave up 7 bases and J gave up 1 base, with 26 bases separating them.